This entry features one T cell receptor beta chain sequence. Germline CDR1 is MNHEY and CDR2 is SVGEGT. The CDR3 runs 13 residues. Trimming removed 2 bases at V and 3 bases at J, with 7 bases between. This sample stems from a study of human T cells and chemical hapten exposure. The time point was: patch test 1, 2 weeks after DPC sensitization. Specified treatment: therapeutic diphenylcyclopropenone sensitization with weekly scalp DPC. Via MiXCR, TCRdb re-called the RACE reads, giving one row per CDR3 protein. The sample holds approximately 90,000 distinct CDR3 sequences, approximately 13% seen once. The chain links TRBV6-2 or TRBV6-3 to TRBJ2-5; maybe TRBD1 (5 bases). Sequencing used whole blood, obtained in connection with sensitization to the hapten diphenylcyclopropenone (DPC). The sequence derives from a woman in her forties with alopecia areata. Some clones in this sample may be carry-over from other donors' samples. The CDR3 here is CASSYVGEETQYF. CDR3 nucleotides: TGTGCCAGCAGTTACGTAGGGGAAGAGACCCAGTACTTC.